The clone carrying this T cell receptor beta chain was seen a single time. Its antigen is currently unknown. The sample originates from a study of CD8+ T cells in alopecia areata. Study details: Each of the treated patients was given oral tofacitinib, 5 to 10 mg twice daily, for moderate-to-severe alopecia areata.

From germline, CDR1 is SNHLY and CDR2 FYNNEI. The CDR3 contains 12 residues. V lost 3 bases to trimming and J lost 3 bases, with 2 bases between them. In each case, RNA was isolated and then reverse transcribed into cDNA as the sequencing template. TCRdb's table, derived via immunoSEQ multiplex PCR, lists solely in-frame clones and lacks some. The repertoire holds some 130,000 clones, with 53% as singletons. Treatment reported: oral pan-JAK inhibitor, 5-10 mg twice daily. Punch biopsies of lesional scalp, plus peripheral blood, were taken from alopecia areata patients. Study results and caveats: With one nonresponder, baseline CD8+ expansion's link to response remains uncertain. Among patients, TCR sharing was less clear than in mice, a difference possibly due in part to HLA diversity in the patient population.

The chain uses TRBV2 and TRBJ2-2; no clear D. This sequence originates from a human donor with alopecia areata. Sequences were derived from CD4+ T cells sorted from blood, sampled at week 4, from a patient treated with tofacitinib. CDR3 protein: CASSDDTGELFF. As DNA, the CDR3 is TGTGCCAGCAGTGATGACACCGGGGAGCTGTTTTTT.